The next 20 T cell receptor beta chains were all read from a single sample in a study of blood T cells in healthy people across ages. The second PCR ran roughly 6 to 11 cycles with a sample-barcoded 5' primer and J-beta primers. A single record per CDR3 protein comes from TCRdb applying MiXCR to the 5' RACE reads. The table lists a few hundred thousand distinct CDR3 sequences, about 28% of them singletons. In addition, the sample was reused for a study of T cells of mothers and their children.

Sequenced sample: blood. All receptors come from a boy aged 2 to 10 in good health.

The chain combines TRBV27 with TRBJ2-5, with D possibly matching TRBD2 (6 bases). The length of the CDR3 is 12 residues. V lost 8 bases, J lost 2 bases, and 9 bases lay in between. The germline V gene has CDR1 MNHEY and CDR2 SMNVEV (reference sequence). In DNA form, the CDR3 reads TGTGCCAGCGGGGGGTGGCAAGAGACCCAGTACTTC. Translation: CASGGWQETQYF.

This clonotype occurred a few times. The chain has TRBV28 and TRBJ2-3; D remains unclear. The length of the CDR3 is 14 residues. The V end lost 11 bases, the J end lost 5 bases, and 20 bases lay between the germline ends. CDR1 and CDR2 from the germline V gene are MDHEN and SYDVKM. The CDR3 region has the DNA TGTGCCGGCAACACCCACCAAGGGAAAGATACGCAGTATTTT. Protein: CAGNTHQGKDTQYF. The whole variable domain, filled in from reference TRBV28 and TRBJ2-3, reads DVKVTQSSRYLVKRTGEKVFLECVQDMDHENMFWYRQDPGLGLRLIYFSYDVKMKEKGDIPEGYSVSREKKERFSLILESASTNQTSMYLCAGNTHQGKDTQYFGPGTRLTVL.

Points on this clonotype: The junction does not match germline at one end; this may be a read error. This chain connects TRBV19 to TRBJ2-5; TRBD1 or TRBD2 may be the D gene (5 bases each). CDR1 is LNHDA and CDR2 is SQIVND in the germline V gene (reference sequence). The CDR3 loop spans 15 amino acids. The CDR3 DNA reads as TGTGCCGGTAGTAGGTCCGCAGGGACCCAAGAGACCCAGTACTTC. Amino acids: CAGSRSAGTQETQYF.

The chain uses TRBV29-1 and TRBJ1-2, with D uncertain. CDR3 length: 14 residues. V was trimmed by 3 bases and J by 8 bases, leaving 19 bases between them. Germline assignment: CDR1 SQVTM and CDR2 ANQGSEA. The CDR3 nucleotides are TGCAGCGTTGAGGAGAGGAGCATATCTAGGGGCTACACCTTC. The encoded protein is CSVEERSISRGYTF.

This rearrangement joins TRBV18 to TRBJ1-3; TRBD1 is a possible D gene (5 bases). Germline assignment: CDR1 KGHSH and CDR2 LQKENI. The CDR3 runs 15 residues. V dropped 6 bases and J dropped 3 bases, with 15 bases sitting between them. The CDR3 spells CASSPTQGNGNTIYF. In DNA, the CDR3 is TGTGCCAGCTCGCCGACCCAGGGAAATGGAAACACCATATATTTT. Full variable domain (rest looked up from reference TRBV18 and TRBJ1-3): NAGVMQNPRHLVRRRGQEARLRCSPMKGHSHVYWYRQLPEEGLKFMVYLQKENIIDESGMPKERFSAEFPKEGPSILRIQQVVRGDSAAYFCASSPTQGNGNTIYFGEGSWLTVV.

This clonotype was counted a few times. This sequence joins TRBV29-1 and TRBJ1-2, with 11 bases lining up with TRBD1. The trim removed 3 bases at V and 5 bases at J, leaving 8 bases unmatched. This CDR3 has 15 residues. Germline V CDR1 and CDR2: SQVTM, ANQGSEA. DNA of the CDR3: TGCAGCGTTGATGACCCCGGGACAGGGGGTTATGGCTACACCTTC. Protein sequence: CSVDDPGTGGYGYTF.

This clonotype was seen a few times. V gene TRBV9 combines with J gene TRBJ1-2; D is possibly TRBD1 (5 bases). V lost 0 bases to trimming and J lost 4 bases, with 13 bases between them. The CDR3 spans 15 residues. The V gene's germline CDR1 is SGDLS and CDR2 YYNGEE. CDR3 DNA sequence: TGTGCCAGCAGCGTAGCGGGGGAGAGGGGCTATGGCTACACCTTC. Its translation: CASSVAGERGYGYTF. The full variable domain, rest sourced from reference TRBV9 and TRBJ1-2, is DSGVTQTPKHLITATGQRVTLRCSPRSGDLSVYWYQQSLDQGLQFLIQYYNGEERAKGNILERFSAQQFPDLHSELNLSSLELGDSALYFCASSVAGERGYGYTFGSGTRLTVV.

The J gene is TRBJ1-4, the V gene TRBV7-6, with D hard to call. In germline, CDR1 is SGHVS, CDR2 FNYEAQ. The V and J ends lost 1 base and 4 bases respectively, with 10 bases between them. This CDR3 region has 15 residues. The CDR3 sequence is CASSLVLGSNEKLFF. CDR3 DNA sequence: TGTGCCAGCAGCTTAGTGCTGGGGAGTAATGAAAAACTGTTTTTT.

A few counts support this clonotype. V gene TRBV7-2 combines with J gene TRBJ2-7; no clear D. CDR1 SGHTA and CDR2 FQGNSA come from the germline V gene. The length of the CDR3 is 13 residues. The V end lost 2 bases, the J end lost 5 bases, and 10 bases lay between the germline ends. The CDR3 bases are TGTGCCAGCAGCTTATCGGGCGGAAACGAGCAGTACTTC. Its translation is CASSLSGGNEQYF.

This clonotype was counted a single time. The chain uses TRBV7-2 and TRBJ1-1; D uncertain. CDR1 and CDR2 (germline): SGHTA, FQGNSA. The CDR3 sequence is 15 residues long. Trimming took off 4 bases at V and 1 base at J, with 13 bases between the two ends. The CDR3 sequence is CASSSRRTENTEAFF. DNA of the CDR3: TGTGCCAGCAGCTCCCGCCGGACGGAGAACACTGAAGCTTTCTTT.

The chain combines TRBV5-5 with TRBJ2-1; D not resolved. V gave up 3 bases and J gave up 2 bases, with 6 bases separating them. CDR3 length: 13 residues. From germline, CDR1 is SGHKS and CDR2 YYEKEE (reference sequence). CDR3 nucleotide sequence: TGTGCCAGCAGCTCCCTCACCTACAATGAGCAGTTCTTC. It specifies CASSSLTYNEQFF. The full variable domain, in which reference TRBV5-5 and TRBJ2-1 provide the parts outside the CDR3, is DAGVTQSPTHLIKTRGQQVTLRCSPISGHKSVSWYQQVLGQGPQFIFQYYEKEERGRGNFPDRFSARQFPNYSSELNVNALLLGDSALYLCASSSLTYNEQFFGPGTRLTVL.

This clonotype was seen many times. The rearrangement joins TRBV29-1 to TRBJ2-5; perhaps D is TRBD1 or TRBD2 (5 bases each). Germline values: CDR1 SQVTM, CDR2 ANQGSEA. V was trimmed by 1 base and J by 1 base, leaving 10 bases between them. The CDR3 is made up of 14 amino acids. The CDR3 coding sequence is TGCAGCGTTGAAGTGTGGGGGTTCCAAGAGACCCAGTACTTC. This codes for CSVEVWGFQETQYF.

DNA for the CDR3: TGTGCCAGCAGCGTAACCGGACAGGCAACTAATGAAAAACTGTTTTTT. Its translation is CASSVTGQATNEKLFF. The chain is built from TRBV9 and TRBJ1-4; 7 bases are shared with TRBD1. The CDR3 has 16 residues. The V and J ends lost 1 base and 0 bases, in that order; junction bases with no gene match: 3. Looked up from germline, CDR1 is SGDLS and CDR2 is YYNGEE.

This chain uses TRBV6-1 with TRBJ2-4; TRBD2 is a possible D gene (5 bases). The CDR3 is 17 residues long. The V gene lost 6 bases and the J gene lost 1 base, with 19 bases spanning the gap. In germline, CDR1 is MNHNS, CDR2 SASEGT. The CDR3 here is CASRDRGEIWAKNIQYF. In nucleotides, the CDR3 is TGTGCCAGCAGGGACCGGGGTGAAATTTGGGCCAAAAACATTCAGTACTTC.

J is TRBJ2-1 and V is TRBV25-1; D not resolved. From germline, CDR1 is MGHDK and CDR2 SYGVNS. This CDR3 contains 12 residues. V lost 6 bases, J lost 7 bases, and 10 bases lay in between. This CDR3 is CASRGYDNEQFF. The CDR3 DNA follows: TGTGCCAGCAGGGGCTATGATAATGAGCAGTTCTTC.

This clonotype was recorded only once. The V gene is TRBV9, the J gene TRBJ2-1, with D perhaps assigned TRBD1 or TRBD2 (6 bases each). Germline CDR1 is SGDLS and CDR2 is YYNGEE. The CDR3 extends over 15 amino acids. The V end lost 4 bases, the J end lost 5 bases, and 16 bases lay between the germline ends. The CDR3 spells CASSISEGGHNEQFF. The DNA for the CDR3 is TGTGCCAGCAGCATCTCCGAGGGGGGCCACAATGAGCAGTTCTTC.

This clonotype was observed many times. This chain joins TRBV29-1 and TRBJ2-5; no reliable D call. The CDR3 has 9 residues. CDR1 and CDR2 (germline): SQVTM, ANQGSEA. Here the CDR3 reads CSVGETQYF. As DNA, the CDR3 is TGCAGTGTAGGAGAGACCCAGTACTTC.

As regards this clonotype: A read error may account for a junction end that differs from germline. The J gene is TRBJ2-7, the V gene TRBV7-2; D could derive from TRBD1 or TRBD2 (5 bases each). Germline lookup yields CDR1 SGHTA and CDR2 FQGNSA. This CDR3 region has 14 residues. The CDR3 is CAGSPGRQTHEQYF. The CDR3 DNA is TGTGCCGGCAGCCCGGGGCGGCAGACCCACGAGCAGTACTTC.

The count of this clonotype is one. CDR3 coding DNA: TGTGCCAGCAGGGCGGGACTGCAAGAGACCCAGTACTTC. This translates into CASRAGLQETQYF. The rearrangement joins TRBV6-5 to TRBJ2-5; a weak D match, TRBD2 (6 bases). The CDR3 length is 13 residues. Trimming stripped 6 bases from V and 2 bases from J, with 10 bases between. The germline CDR1 and CDR2 sequences are MNHEY and SVGAGI.

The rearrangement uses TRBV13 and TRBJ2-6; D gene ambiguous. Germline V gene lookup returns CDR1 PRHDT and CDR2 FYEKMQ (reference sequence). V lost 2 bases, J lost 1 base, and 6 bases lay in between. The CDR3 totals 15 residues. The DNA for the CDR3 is TGTGCCAGCAGCTTACAGCAGTCTGGGGCCAACGTCCTGACTTTC. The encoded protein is CASSLQQSGANVLTF.